The clone carrying this T cell receptor beta chain was recorded a few times. This record belongs to a study of T cell changes during pregnancy in multiple sclerosis. TCRdb's table, derived via immunoSEQ multiplex PCR, lists solely in-frame clones and lacks some. The sample carries approximately 99,000 clones, less than 95% recorded once. V was cut by 8 bases and J by 3 bases, with 17 bases left in between. CDR1 is MNHEY and CDR2 is SMNVEV in the germline V gene (reference sequence). The CDR3 is made up of 14 amino acids. The chain uses TRBV27 and TRBJ2-7; weak D call: TRBD1 (6 bases). The sequence was obtained from a female donor in good health, enrolled as a control in a pregnancy study. Source: peripheral blood, taken in the second trimester of pregnancy. Written as DNA, the CDR3 is TGTGCCAGCGGACCCCGGGACAAGGGCTACGAGCAGTACTTC. This translates into CASGPRDKGYEQYF.